The 31 T cell receptor beta chains given below trace back to one sample, sequenced in a study of graft-versus-host responses after intestinal transplantation. No antigen has been assigned to these receptors. Profiling relied on immunoSEQ multiplex PCR, and the TCRdb table lists in-frame clones only, not all of them. The repertoire consists of 90,000 to 120,000 clones, with roughly 84% occurring once and the leading ten covering about 0.9%. This specimen was unstimulated CD4+ T cells sorted from spleen or lymph node cells, taken before intestinal transplant. The receptors originated from a human donor who received an intestinal transplant.

The V gene is TRBV5-4, the J gene TRBJ2-2; possibly TRBD1 or TRBD2 for D (5 bases each). Germline CDR1 and CDR2: SGHNT and YYREEE (reference sequence). The CDR3 extends over 16 amino acids. V lost 3 bases and J lost 2, with 14 bases in between. This CDR3 reads CASSSTGTANTGELFF. CDR3 bases: TGTGCCAGCAGCTCCACCGGGACGGCCAACACCGGGGAGCTGTTTTTT.

The chain uses TRBV9 and TRBJ2-1; D perhaps matches TRBD2 (6 bases). Trimming took 1 base from V and 2 from J, leaving 10 bases between them. The CDR3 extends over 15 amino acids. Germline loops: CDR1 SGDLS, CDR2 YYNGEE. This chain's CDR3 is CASSVMGGTYNEQFF. The DNA of the CDR3 is TGTGCCAGCAGCGTAATGGGGGGAACCTACAATGAGCAGTTCTTC.

The V call is TRBV12-5, the J call TRBJ2-2; D uncertain. V gave up 0 bases and J gave up 5 bases, with 13 bases separating them. The CDR3 is 16 residues long. Germline V lookup: CDR1 LGHNT, CDR2 FRNRAP. CDR3 DNA: TGTGCTAGTGGTTTGGTACTAATCCCCGGTACCGGGGAGCTGTTTTTT. It translates to CASGLVLIPGTGELFF. Supplemented by reference TRBV12-5 and TRBJ2-2, the full variable domain reads DARVTQTPRHKVTEMGQEVTMRCQPILGHNTVFWYRQTMMQGLELLAYFRNRAPLDDSGMPKDRFSAEMPDATLATLKIQPSEPRDSAVYFCASGLVLIPGTGELFFGEGSRLTVL.

V usage is TRBV7-3 and J usage is TRBJ2-1; D remains unclear. Germline-derived CDR1 and CDR2 are SGHTA and FQGTGA. V lost 1 base, J lost 6 bases, and 10 bases lay in between. This CDR3 has 14 residues. CDR3 DNA: TGTGCCAGCAGCTTAAGGGATGGGCGCAATGAGCAGTTCTTC. Its translation is CASSLRDGRNEQFF.

This chain uses TRBV13 with TRBJ1-4; 9 positions agree with TRBD1. The CDR3 runs to 17 residues. The V segment lost 6 bases and the J segment 0 bases; nucleotides outside the gene matches: 8. Germline CDR1 and CDR2: PRHDT and FYEKMQ (reference sequence). The chain's CDR3 is CASRLNRGLATNEKLFF. As DNA, the CDR3 is TGTGCCAGCAGACTGAACAGGGGGCTTGCAACTAATGAAAAACTGTTTTTT.

The chain joins TRBV9 to TRBJ2-3; 9 bases fit TRBD1. After removal of 0 bases from V and 5 bases from J, the junction contained 7 bases not matched to a gene. The V gene's germline CDR1 is SGDLS and CDR2 YYNGEE. This CDR3 has 16 residues. CDR3 sequence: CASSVVGTGNRDTQYF. CDR3 DNA sequence: TGTGCCAGCAGCGTAGTGGGGACAGGGAATAGAGATACGCAGTATTTT.

V usage is TRBV28 and J usage is TRBJ1-4, with D possibly being TRBD1 (6 bases). The CDR3 length is 15 residues. Trimming removed 5 bases from V and 3 bases from J, with 13 bases in between. CDR1 is MDHEN and CDR2 is SYDVKM in the germline V gene. The CDR3 coding sequence is TGTGCCAGCAGTACACAGGGAGGAGCTAATGAAAAACTGTTTTTT. As protein: CASSTQGGANEKLFF.

This clone was detected once. This chain connects TRBV9 to TRBJ2-2; D is possibly TRBD1 (5 bases). Trimming took 1 base from V and 2 from J, leaving 15 bases between them. The germline V gene encodes CDR1 SGDLS and CDR2 YYNGEE. The CDR3 runs to 17 residues. CDR3 nucleotides: TGTGCCAGCAGCGTATCTTTCCGGACACCTAACACCGGGGAGCTGTTTTTT. Translated, it gives CASSVSFRTPNTGELFF.

The CDR3 here is CASSLGAGTDTQYF. Written as DNA, the CDR3 is TGCGCCAGCAGCTTGGGGGCAGGCACAGATACGCAGTATTTT. This chain links TRBV5-1 with TRBJ2-3; D is unclear. Germline V gives CDR1 SGHRS, CDR2 YFSETQ. Trimming stripped 0 bases from V and 1 base from J, with 6 bases between. CDR3 length: 14 amino acids.

The rearrangement uses TRBV6-1 and TRBJ1-5; 9 nucleotides align to TRBD1. After removal of 6 bases from V and 4 bases from J, the junction contained 4 bases not matched to a gene. Germline CDR1 MNHNS, CDR2 SASEGT. This CDR3 has 14 amino acids. The CDR3 sequence: CASRRTGANQPQHF. The DNA of the CDR3 is TGTGCCAGCAGGCGGACAGGGGCTAATCAGCCCCAGCATTTT.

The chain employs TRBV28 and TRBJ1-3, with no clear D. Trimming shortened V by 4 bases and J by 0 bases, and 13 bases separated the two germline ends. CDR1 is MDHEN, CDR2 SYDVKM, per germline. The CDR3 loop spans 16 amino acids. The CDR3 loop reads CASSYDGKPSGNTIYF. The CDR3 DNA sequence: TGTGCCAGCAGTTACGACGGAAAACCCTCTGGAAACACCATATATTTT. The full variable domain, rest sourced from reference TRBV28 and TRBJ1-3, is DVKVTQSSRYLVKRTGEKVFLECVQDMDHENMFWYRQDPGLGLRLIYFSYDVKMKEKGDIPEGYSVSREKKERFSLILESASTNQTSMYLCASSYDGKPSGNTIYFGEGSWLTVV.

V is TRBV5-1 and J is TRBJ2-5; TRBD1 might be the D (8 bases). This CDR3 contains 13 residues. Germline values: CDR1 SGHRS, CDR2 YFSETQ. Trimming removed 4 bases at V and 5 bases at J, with 12 bases between. CDR3 region: CASSAQGGETQYF. CDR3 DNA: TGCGCCAGCAGCGCACAGGGGGGGGAGACCCAGTACTTC.

CDR3 amino acids: CASSPGLTGTDTQYF. In DNA form, the CDR3 reads TGTGCCAGCAGTCCCGGACTGACCGGGACAGATACGCAGTATTTT. This chain uses TRBV28 with TRBJ2-3; tentative D call: TRBD2 (5 bases). Per the germline V gene, CDR1 is MDHEN and CDR2 is SYDVKM. Between the trimmed V and J ends, which lost 5 bases and 3 bases, there was a span of 15 bases. The CDR3 is 15 amino acids.

The genes are TRBV9 and TRBJ2-2, with TRBD2 matching 14 bases. The germline gives CDR1 SGDLS, CDR2 YYNGEE. The V and J ends lost 5 bases and 8 bases, in that order; junction bases with no gene match: 5. This CDR3 region has 15 residues. The CDR3 spells CASRRGTSGSGELFF. Written as DNA, the CDR3 is TGTGCCAGCAGAAGAGGGACTAGCGGGAGTGGGGAGCTGTTTTTT.

The J gene is TRBJ1-4, the V gene TRBV6-6, with unresolved D. V shed 0 bases and J shed 4 bases, with 9 bases lying between them. Germline V gives CDR1 MNHNY, CDR2 SVGAGI (reference sequence). The CDR3 has 15 residues. CDR3 DNA sequence: TGTGCCAGCAGTTACTCGGTGGTCAATAATGAAAAACTGTTTTTT. Residues: CASSYSVVNNEKLFF.

In DNA form, the CDR3 reads TGTGCCAGCAGCGTAGGAGACAGCAACTCTGGAAACACCATATATTTT. Protein product: CASSVGDSNSGNTIYF. The J gene is TRBJ1-3, the V gene TRBV9; the D gene is possibly TRBD1 (5 bases). Germline CDR1 reads SGDLS; CDR2 reads YYNGEE. The CDR3 runs to 16 residues. The V end was cut by 0 bases, the J end by 0 bases, with 10 bases between.

In its sample, this clone was seen once. The chain employs TRBV7-2 and TRBJ2-7; D is unresolved. The V end was cut by 6 bases, the J end by 4 bases, with 13 bases between. CDR3 length equals 13 residues. The germline CDR1 and CDR2 sequences are SGHTA and FQGNSA. The CDR3 nucleotides are TGTGCCAGCAGTCCGGACCGTGAATACGAGCAGTACTTC. Its protein product is CASSPDREYEQYF.

The chain links TRBV29-1 to TRBJ1-2; D remains ambiguous. CDR1 SQVTM and CDR2 ANQGSEA come from the germline V gene. CDR3 length: 13 amino acids. V lost 2 bases to trimming and J lost 6 bases, with 13 bases between them. The CDR3 bases are TGCAGCGTTGAACGGCCGGCTCCCGATGGCTACACCTTC. Its translation is CSVERPAPDGYTF.

The chain employs TRBV5-3 and TRBJ1-5; no clear D gene. TRBV5-3 qualifies as an ORF whose function is uncertain. CDR3 length: 15 residues. Trimming took 6 bases from V and 5 from J, leaving 18 bases between them. DNA for the CDR3: TGTGCCAGAATCCTCAGCCCAGGTCATGATCAGCCCCAGCATTTT. It yields the protein CARILSPGHDQPQHF.

The chain couples TRBV18 to TRBJ1-6; D gene unclear. The CDR3 sequence is 18 residues long. CDR1 and CDR2 from the germline V gene are KGHSH and LQKENI. Trimming took off 4 bases at V and 0 bases at J, with 16 bases between the two ends. The CDR3 region is CASSRTGVKSSYNSPLHF. The CDR3 bases are TGTGCCAGCTCACGAACTGGGGTAAAAAGCTCCTATAATTCACCCCTCCACTTT.

The chain employs TRBV5-1 and TRBJ1-1; 10 nucleotides line up with TRBD1. With V trimmed by 3 bases and J by 8 bases, 4 bases remained unmatched. The CDR3 is 13 amino acids. Germline loops: CDR1 SGHRS, CDR2 YFSETQ. The CDR3 region has the DNA TGCGCCAGCAGCTCCGGACAGGGGGGAGAAGCTTTCTTT. Amino acid sequence: CASSSGQGGEAFF.

This chain uses TRBV5-1 with TRBJ2-7, with a tentative D call TRBD2 (6 bases). The CDR3 runs to 14 residues. Trimming removed 4 bases at V and 1 base at J, with 12 bases between. From germline, CDR1 is SGHRS and CDR2 YFSETQ. CDR3 nucleotides: TGCGCCAGCAGCGTCACAGGAGGGTCCTACGAGCAGTACTTC. Its translation: CASSVTGGSYEQYF.

This sequence joins TRBV12-5 and TRBJ1-5; no clear D gene. The length of the CDR3 is 17 residues. Germline V lookup: CDR1 LGHNT, CDR2 FRNRAP. Between the trimmed V and J ends, which lost 3 bases and 4 bases, there was a span of 19 bases. The CDR3 protein is CASGLRKRSSSNQPQHF. The DNA for the CDR3 is TGTGCTAGTGGTTTACGAAAACGGTCCTCTTCAAATCAGCCCCAGCATTTT. The whole variable domain, remainder taken from reference TRBV12-5 and TRBJ1-5, is DARVTQTPRHKVTEMGQEVTMRCQPILGHNTVFWYRQTMMQGLELLAYFRNRAPLDDSGMPKDRFSAEMPDATLATLKIQPSEPRDSAVYFCASGLRKRSSSNQPQHFGDGTRLSIL.

The chain has TRBV4-1 and TRBJ2-6; 12 nucleotides align to TRBD2. The CDR3 extends over 19 amino acids. Germline loops: CDR1 MGHRA, CDR2 YSYEKL. The trim removed 4 bases at V and 0 bases at J, leaving 7 bases unmatched. The CDR3 sequence: CASSPRTSGVSSGANVLTF. CDR3 DNA sequence: TGCGCCAGCAGCCCAAGGACTAGCGGGGTCAGCTCTGGGGCCAACGTCCTGACTTTC.

V usage is TRBV5-1 and J usage is TRBJ1-4; D perhaps matches TRBD1 (6 bases). V was cut by 0 bases and J by 5 bases, with 11 bases left in between. This CDR3 is built from 15 residues. The V gene's germline CDR1 is SGHRS and CDR2 YFSETQ. The CDR3 loop reads CASSLDGGGNEKLFF. CDR3 nucleotide sequence: TGCGCCAGCAGCTTGGATGGAGGGGGGAATGAAAAACTGTTTTTT.

The chain joins TRBV19 to TRBJ1-5; TRBD1 aligns across 9 bases. The CDR3 sequence is 16 residues long. J was trimmed by 0 bases and V by 8 bases; bases with no gene match: 8. CDR1 and CDR2 from the germline V gene are LNHDA and SQIVND (reference sequence). CDR3: CASPTTGGLSNQPQHF. Written as DNA, the CDR3 is TGTGCCAGTCCCACCACAGGGGGCCTTAGCAATCAGCCCCAGCATTTT.

The chain's CDR3 is CASSPAGDYEQYF. DNA of the CDR3: TGTGCCAGCTCACCGGCAGGGGACTACGAGCAGTACTTC. The V call is TRBV18, the J call TRBJ2-7; tentative D call: TRBD1 (6 bases). Germline V lookup: CDR1 KGHSH, CDR2 LQKENI. The CDR3 is 13 amino acids. The germline V and J ends were trimmed by 3 bases and 3 bases, with 9 bases remaining between them.

CDR3 sequence (DNA): TGTGCCAGCAGTACACAGGGGAACACTGAAGCTTTCTTT. It encodes CASSTQGNTEAFF. The chain is built from TRBV11-2 and TRBJ1-1; TRBD1 might be the D (6 bases). This CDR3 has 13 amino acids. Between the trimmed V and J ends, which lost 6 bases and 1 base, there was a span of 9 bases. CDR1 and CDR2 (germline): SGHAT, FQNNGV.

This clone was seen once. One end of the junction varies from germline; a read error may be responsible. The rearrangement links TRBV6-1 to TRBJ2-5; D tentatively fits TRBD1 or TRBD2 (5 bases each). The CDR3 spans 11 residues. The germline V gene has CDR1 MNHNS and CDR2 SASEGT. The CDR3 nucleotides are TGTGCCAGCAGTTATGAGGGGCGCACTGACTTC. It yields the protein CASSYEGRTDF.

V and J are TRBV5-1 and TRBJ2-5; D call uncertain. V shed 0 bases and J shed 3 bases, with 9 bases lying between them. In germline, CDR1 is SGHRS, CDR2 YFSETQ. This CDR3 has 14 amino acids. CDR3 DNA: TGCGCCAGCAGCTTGGATCAAGGGAAAGAGACCCAGTACTTC. Translation gives CASSLDQGKETQYF.

V is TRBV6-5 and J is TRBJ1-4, with 9 positions matching TRBD1. The CDR3 is made up of 15 amino acids. V was clipped by 6 bases and J by 6 bases; unmatched bases: 8. The germline V gene has CDR1 MNHEY and CDR2 SVGAGI. The CDR3 DNA is TGTGCCAGCAGGGGGGGAACAGGGGGCCATGAAAAACTGTTTTTT. Protein product: CASRGGTGGHEKLFF.